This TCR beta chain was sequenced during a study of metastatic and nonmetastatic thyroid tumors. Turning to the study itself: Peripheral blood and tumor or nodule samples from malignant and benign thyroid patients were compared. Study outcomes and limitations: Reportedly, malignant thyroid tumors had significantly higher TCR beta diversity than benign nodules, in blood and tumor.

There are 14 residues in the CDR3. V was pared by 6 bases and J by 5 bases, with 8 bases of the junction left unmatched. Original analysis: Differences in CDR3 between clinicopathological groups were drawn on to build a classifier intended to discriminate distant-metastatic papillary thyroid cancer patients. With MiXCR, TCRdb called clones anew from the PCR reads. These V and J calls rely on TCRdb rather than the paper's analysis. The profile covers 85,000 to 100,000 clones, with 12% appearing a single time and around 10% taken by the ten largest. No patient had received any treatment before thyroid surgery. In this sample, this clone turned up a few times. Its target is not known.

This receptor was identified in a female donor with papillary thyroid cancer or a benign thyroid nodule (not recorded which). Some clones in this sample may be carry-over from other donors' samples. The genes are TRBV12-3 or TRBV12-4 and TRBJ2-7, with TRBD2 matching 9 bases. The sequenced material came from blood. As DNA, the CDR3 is TGTGCCAGCAGCGCGGGACTAGCTACGGACGAGCAGTACTTC. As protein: CASSAGLATDEQYF.